Each of the 32 T cell receptor beta chains below was sequenced from the same sample in a study of T cells after yellow fever vaccination. TCRdb called the 5' RACE reads again in MiXCR, with one record for every CDR3 protein. The sample lists 25,000 to 35,000 distinct CDR3 sequences, approximately 4.7% occurring once. Source: CD8+ T cells sorted from PBMCs, taken 5 days after the yellow fever booster vaccination. The source of these receptors is a man aged 25 to 45 who received the YFV17D yellow fever vaccine.

This clonotype occurred many times. The genes are TRBV15 and TRBJ2-1; D may match TRBD1 or TRBD2 (5 bases each). The germline V gene encodes CDR1 LNHNV and CDR2 YYDKDF (reference sequence). This CDR3 contains 18 residues. V lost 1 base and J 0 bases, leaving 16 bases between the germline ends. DNA of the CDR3: TGTGCCACCAGCAGAGGGGGGTTCGGCGGTAGCTCCTACAATGAGCAGTTCTTC. It is translated as CATSRGGFGGSSYNEQFF. The full variable domain, completed using reference TRBV15 and TRBJ2-1, is DAMVIQNPRYQVTQFGKPVTLSCSQTLNHNVMYWYQQKSSQAPKLLFHYYDKDFNNEADTPDNFQSRRPNTSFCFLDIRSPGLGDTAMYLCATSRGGFGGSSYNEQFFGPGTRLTVL.

This clonotype has a count of ten or more. The chain recombines TRBV3-1 with TRBJ2-7; D might be TRBD1 or TRBD2, each matching 5 bases. Germline V CDR1 and CDR2: LGHDT, YNNKEL (reference sequence). This CDR3 region has 15 residues. Trimming stripped 4 bases from V and 2 bases from J, with 15 bases between. CDR3 in DNA: TGTGCCAGCAGCCTATACGGGACCGATGCCTACGAGCAGTACTTC. This encodes CASSLYGTDAYEQYF.

This clonotype was seen at least ten times. The chain combines TRBV28 with TRBJ2-7, with 9 bases lining up with TRBD2. The germline V gene has CDR1 MDHEN and CDR2 SYDVKM. The V segment lost 6 bases and the J segment 7 bases; nucleotides outside the gene matches: 16. The CDR3 runs to 16 residues. Written as DNA, the CDR3 is TGTGCCAGCAGCTCCGCCCGAGTAGCGGGAGCTCGTGAGCAGTACTTC. It encodes CASSSARVAGAREQYF.

This clonotype was observed many times. The chain uses TRBV29-1 and TRBJ2-1; possible D gene TRBD2, 5 bases. The V gene's germline CDR1 is SQVTM and CDR2 ANQGSEA. V lost 6 bases and J 10 bases, leaving 10 bases between the germline ends. This CDR3 spans 10 amino acids. Here the CDR3 DNA reads TGCAGCGTCGGAGGTGGCGAGCAGTTCTTC. It codes for CSVGGGEQFF.

This clonotype was observed at least ten times. The V gene is TRBV28, the J gene TRBJ2-1; the D is unclear. This CDR3 has 15 amino acids. The ends were cut back, 0 bases at V and 0 bases at J, with 6 bases in the middle. The germline V gene encodes CDR1 MDHEN and CDR2 SYDVKM. The CDR3 sequence: CASSLWPSSYNEQFF. The CDR3 DNA is TGTGCCAGCAGTTTATGGCCAAGCTCCTACAATGAGCAGTTCTTC.

This clonotype has ten or more counts. The chain uses TRBV11-2 and TRBJ2-5; TRBD1 matches at 9 bases. Germline assignment: CDR1 SGHAT and CDR2 FQNNGV. V lost 4 bases to trimming and J lost 5 bases; unmatched junction nucleotides: 8. This CDR3 is built from 15 residues. Here the CDR3 reads CASSSAGTGWETQYF. In nucleotides, the CDR3 is TGTGCCAGCAGCTCAGCGGGGACAGGGTGGGAGACCCAGTACTTC.

This clonotype was seen more than once but under ten times. The chain is built from TRBV5-6 and TRBJ1-1; D unclear. V dropped 2 bases and J dropped 5 bases, with 10 bases sitting between them. CDR1 is SGHDT, CDR2 YYEEEE, per germline. The CDR3 has 13 amino acids. CDR3 in DNA: TGTGCCAGCAGCTTAGGAGGGTCGACTGAAGCTTTCTTT. This encodes CASSLGGSTEAFF.

The chain is built from TRBV7-9 and TRBJ1-5; D is unclear. The CDR3 is 14 residues long. V lost 2 bases, J lost 1 base, and 6 bases lay in between. Per germline, CDR1 SEHNR and CDR2 FQNEAQ (reference sequence). The DNA of the CDR3 is TGTGCCAGCAGCTTATTAGAGAGCAATCAGCCCCAGCATTTT. This gives the protein CASSLLESNQPQHF.

This clonotype was seen a handful of times. The chain couples TRBV28 to TRBJ2-5; D is uncertain. CDR1 and CDR2 from the germline V gene are MDHEN and SYDVKM. Deletions cut 3 bases from V and 2 bases from J, with 10 bases between. This CDR3 region has 14 residues. CDR3 in amino acids: CASSFVSRQETQYF. CDR3 DNA sequence: TGTGCCAGCAGTTTTGTCAGCAGACAAGAGACCCAGTACTTC. Using reference TRBV28 and TRBJ2-5 for the parts outside the CDR3, the full variable domain is DVKVTQSSRYLVKRTGEKVFLECVQDMDHENMFWYRQDPGLGLRLIYFSYDVKMKEKGDIPEGYSVSREKKERFSLILESASTNQTSMYLCASSFVSRQETQYFGPGTRLLVL.

This clonotype was observed many times. This chain uses TRBV5-4 with TRBJ2-5, with 11 bases that match TRBD2. Unmatched junction bases numbered 3, after V lost 3 bases and J lost 2 bases. This CDR3 region has 15 residues. Germline V gene lookup returns CDR1 SGHNT and CDR2 YYREEE (reference sequence). CDR3 coding DNA: TGTGCCAGCAGCTCGACTAGCGGGGTTCAAGAGACCCAGTACTTC. Its translation is CASSSTSGVQETQYF.

The table lists this clonotype with many counts. The chain uses TRBV10-3 and TRBJ1-1; D not resolved. V was clipped by 3 bases and J by 5 bases, with 7 bases between them. This CDR3 is 12 amino acids long. Germline V lookup: CDR1 ENHRY, CDR2 SYGVKD. CDR3 bases: TGTGCCATCAGTGAAGGGAGAACTGAAGCTTTCTTT. Translation gives CAISEGRTEAFF.

The table lists this clonotype with many counts. The gene calls are TRBV4-3 and TRBJ2-7; D may match TRBD1 or TRBD2 (6 bases each). Germline V CDR1 and CDR2: LGHNA, YSLEER. The CDR3 has 13 amino acids. V was trimmed by 4 bases and J by 7 bases, leaving 14 bases between them. The CDR3 region has the DNA TGCGCCAGCAGCCGGGGAGGAGGGGGAGAGCAGTACTTC. It specifies CASSRGGGGEQYF.

This clonotype was counted ten times or more. V is TRBV10-2 and J is TRBJ2-5; maybe TRBD2 (5 bases). In germline, CDR1 is WSHSY, CDR2 SAAADI. There are 14 residues in the CDR3. V was shortened by 2 bases and J by 5 bases, with 12 bases between the two germline ends. The CDR3 DNA follows: TGCGCCAGCAGTGAGCGAGGAGGCTGGGAGACCCAGTACTTC. Translated, it gives CASSERGGWETQYF.

This clonotype occurred many times. V and J are TRBV29-1 and TRBJ2-7, with 7 nucleotides matching TRBD1. This CDR3 is built from 12 residues. Germline V gives CDR1 SQVTM, CDR2 ANQGSEA. Unmatched junction bases numbered 3, after V lost 4 bases and J lost 3 bases. The CDR3 DNA reads TGCAGCGTTGGGGGACAGCTCTACGAGCAGTACTTC. This codes for CSVGGQLYEQYF.

This clonotype was picked up many times. The chain joins TRBV7-3 to TRBJ2-1, with 12 bases matching TRBD2. This CDR3 has 19 residues. With 4 bases clipped from V and 1 base from J, the junction kept 11 bases outside the gene matches. Germline V lookup: CDR1 SGHTA, CDR2 FQGTGA. In DNA, the CDR3 is TGTGCCAGCAGCTCAACTCTAGCGGGAGGGCCGAGGTCCTACAATGAGCAGTTCTTC. This codes for CASSSTLAGGPRSYNEQFF.

This clonotype was observed a handful of times. V and J are TRBV5-4 and TRBJ1-1, with 9 bases fitting TRBD1. Germline V gene data show CDR1 as SGHNT and CDR2 as YYREEE (reference sequence). The CDR3 runs 14 residues. V lost 4 bases to trimming and J lost 1 base; unmatched junction nucleotides: 2. CDR3 DNA sequence: TGTGCCAGCAGCGGGGGACAGGGGAACACTGAAGCTTTCTTT. This codes for CASSGGQGNTEAFF.

In its sample, this clonotype was seen many times. A read error may account for a junction end that differs from germline. The CDR3 spells CASSVAPPVQSYNEQFF. The CDR3 DNA reads TGTGCCAGCAGCGTAGCCCCTCCGGTCCAGTCCTACAATGAGCAGTTCTTC. The J gene is TRBJ2-1, the V gene TRBV7-2; D is unclear. The CDR3 covers 17 residues. The V gene's germline CDR1 is SGHTA and CDR2 FQGNSA. Together with reference TRBV7-2 and TRBJ2-1, the CDR3 gives the full variable domain: GAGVSQSPSNKVTEKGKDVELRCDPISGHTALYWYRQSLGQGLEFLIYFQGNSAPDKSGLPSDRFSAERTGGSVSTLTIQRTQQEDSAVYLCASSVAPPVQSYNEQFFGPGTRLTVL.

This clonotype has at least ten counts. The chain joins TRBV7-9 to TRBJ2-7; 7 nucleotides line up with TRBD2. This CDR3 comprises 14 residues. The V segment lost 6 bases and the J segment 2 bases; nucleotides outside the gene matches: 7. Germline assignment: CDR1 SEHNR and CDR2 FQNEAQ (reference sequence). The CDR3 region has the DNA TGTGCCAGCAGGGTGGAGCGGGACCCCTACGAGCAGTACTTC. Residues: CASRVERDPYEQYF.

This clonotype was found many times. V is TRBV6-5 and J is TRBJ2-7, with D unresolved. CDR3 length: 14 amino acids. Trimming took 6 bases from V and 2 from J, leaving 14 bases between them. Germline V gene sequence: CDR1 MNHEY, CDR2 SVGAGI. DNA of the CDR3: TGTGCCAGCAGACCCCTGAACCCCCCCTACGAGCAGTACTTC. Translation: CASRPLNPPYEQYF.

This clonotype has a count of ten or more. The chain has TRBV7-2 and TRBJ2-3, with D hard to call. The CDR3 covers 16 residues. V was cut by 5 bases and J by 0 bases, with 15 bases left in between. The germline gives CDR1 SGHTA, CDR2 FQGNSA. The CDR3 DNA reads TGTGCCAGCAGCGAACTAATAGCCTCTAGCACAGATACGCAGTATTTT. This sequence encodes CASSELIASSTDTQYF. Using reference TRBV7-2 and TRBJ2-3 for the parts outside the CDR3, the full variable domain is GAGVSQSPSNKVTEKGKDVELRCDPISGHTALYWYRQSLGQGLEFLIYFQGNSAPDKSGLPSDRFSAERTGGSVSTLTIQRTQQEDSAVYLCASSELIASSTDTQYFGPGTRLTVL.

This chain links TRBV29-1 with TRBJ2-3; no clear D. The germline V and J ends were trimmed by 3 bases and 0 bases, with 10 bases remaining between them. This CDR3 is built from 14 residues. The germline V gene has CDR1 SQVTM and CDR2 ANQGSEA. CDR3 protein: CSVEWVSSTDTQYF. CDR3 bases: TGCAGCGTTGAGTGGGTTTCTAGCACAGATACGCAGTATTTT.

There are many counts of this clonotype. The chain carries TRBV13 and TRBJ2-5; D uncertain. Trimming pared 10 bases from V and 2 bases from J, leaving 11 bases between. The germline CDR1 and CDR2 sequences are PRHDT and FYEKMQ (reference sequence). CDR3 length: 12 amino acids. As DNA, the CDR3 is TGTGCCACTCGAGGTCTTCAAGAGACCCAGTACTTC. Its protein product is CATRGLQETQYF.

Ten or more counts support this clonotype. This rearrangement joins TRBV5-4 to TRBJ2-7; no clear D. The V end was cut by 4 bases, the J end by 3 bases, with 5 bases between. The germline V gene encodes CDR1 SGHNT and CDR2 YYREEE (reference sequence). The CDR3 consists of 11 residues. The CDR3 reads CASSGVYEQYF. The CDR3 region has the DNA TGTGCCAGCAGCGGTGTCTACGAGCAGTACTTC.

This clonotype was seen ten or more times. The genes are TRBV4-3 and TRBJ2-1; D assignment may be TRBD1 or TRBD2 (6 bases each). The length of the CDR3 is 14 residues. V lost 6 bases to trimming and J lost 6 bases, with 15 bases between them. CDR1 is LGHNA, CDR2 YSLEER, per germline. CDR3 nucleotides: TGCGCCAGCAGACACTATAGGGGGGCCAATGAGCAGTTCTTC. This encodes CASRHYRGANEQFF.

In this sample, this clonotype turned up many times. This chain links TRBV27 with TRBJ2-7, with D maybe TRBD2 (6 bases). The CDR3 loop spans 15 amino acids. The V and J ends lost 3 bases and 2 bases respectively, with 14 bases between them. Germline V gene sequence: CDR1 MNHEY, CDR2 SMNVEV (reference sequence). The CDR3 DNA reads TGTGCCAGCAGTTTGGATGCTAGCGCCGCCTACGAGCAGTACTTC. Its protein is CASSLDASAAYEQYF.

This clonotype showed up many times. The chain uses TRBV4-3 and TRBJ2-1; the D gene could be TRBD1 or TRBD2 (5 bases each). V was trimmed by 4 bases and J by 5 bases, leaving 12 bases between them. The CDR3 runs to 14 residues. Germline V gives CDR1 LGHNA, CDR2 YSLEER. CDR3 nucleotides: TGCGCCAGCAGCCGGGGGACGCATGACAATGAGCAGTTCTTC. Its protein is CASSRGTHDNEQFF.

This clonotype was recorded many times. The gene calls are TRBV27 and TRBJ2-3; D unclear. CDR3 length: 17 amino acids. The germline V and J ends were trimmed by 7 bases and 2 bases, with 22 bases remaining between them. Per germline, CDR1 MNHEY and CDR2 SMNVEV (reference sequence). Here the CDR3 reads CASTPSPGIGNTDTQYF. In DNA form, the CDR3 reads TGTGCCAGCACCCCCTCACCTGGTATAGGGAACACAGATACGCAGTATTTT.

This clonotype was recorded at least ten times. The chain has TRBV29-1 and TRBJ2-3, with D tentatively TRBD1 (5 bases). This CDR3 spans 13 amino acids. Looked up from germline, CDR1 is SQVTM and CDR2 is ANQGSEA. With 6 bases removed from V and 6 bases from J, the gap between germline ends came to 16 bases. CDR3 bases: TGCAGCGTGCAAATCGAAGCAGGGGATACGCAGTATTTT. Encoded protein: CSVQIEAGDTQYF.

This clonotype was recorded many times. This sequence joins TRBV11-2 and TRBJ2-7, with D perhaps matching TRBD2 (5 bases). The V gene lost 0 bases and the J gene lost 3 bases, with 12 bases spanning the gap. Germline assignment: CDR1 SGHAT and CDR2 FQNNGV. The CDR3 consists of 15 residues. The CDR3 protein is CASSLERDPIYEQYF. The CDR3 DNA follows: TGTGCCAGCAGCTTAGAGAGGGATCCCATCTACGAGCAGTACTTC.

This clonotype was counted ten times or more. This sequence joins TRBV5-6 and TRBJ2-7; the D gene is possibly TRBD2 (5 bases). V lost 3 bases and J lost 1, with 5 bases in between. The germline V gene has CDR1 SGHDT and CDR2 YYEEEE. This CDR3 has 12 amino acids. The CDR3 spells CASSSGSYEQYF. CDR3 coding DNA: TGTGCCAGCAGCTCGGGGTCCTACGAGCAGTACTTC.

This clonotype was counted many times. The rearrangement uses TRBV5-6 and TRBJ2-6; tentative D call: TRBD1 (6 bases). CDR3 length equals 19 residues. The V and J ends lost 3 bases and 3 bases respectively, with 22 bases between them. Germline values: CDR1 SGHDT, CDR2 YYEEEE. The CDR3 DNA reads as TGTGCCAGCAGCTCCACATGGGACATCCCACCACTTGGGGCCAACGTCCTGACTTTC. Its translation: CASSSTWDIPPLGANVLTF.

This clonotype was seen at least ten times. The CDR3 nucleotides read TGCGCCAGCAGCCAAGGAGGACAGGGGGCTTTTACAGATACGCAGTATTTT. Its translation: CASSQGGQGAFTDTQYF. This chain links TRBV4-1 with TRBJ2-3; TRBD1 agrees at 11 bases. Per the germline V gene, CDR1 is MGHRA and CDR2 is YSYEKL. V was pared by 1 base and J by 3 bases, with 6 bases of the junction left unmatched. The CDR3 totals 17 residues.